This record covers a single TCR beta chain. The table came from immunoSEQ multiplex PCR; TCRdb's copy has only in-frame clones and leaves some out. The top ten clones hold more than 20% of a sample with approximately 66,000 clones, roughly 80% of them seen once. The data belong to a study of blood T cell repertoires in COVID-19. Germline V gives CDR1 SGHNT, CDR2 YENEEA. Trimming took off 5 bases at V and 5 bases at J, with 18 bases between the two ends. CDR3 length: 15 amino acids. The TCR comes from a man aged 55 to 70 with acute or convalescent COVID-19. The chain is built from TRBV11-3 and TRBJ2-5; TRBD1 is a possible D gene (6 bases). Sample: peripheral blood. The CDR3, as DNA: TGTGCCAGCAGCGATTCAAGGGGGATCAGGGAGACCCAGTACTTC. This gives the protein CASSDSRGIRETQYF.